The 11 T cell receptor beta chains given below trace back to one sample, sequenced in a study of spatial heterogeneity in lung cancer. TCRdb independently ran MiXCR on the 5' RACE reads; one entry per CDR3 protein. The sample shows about 3,200 distinct CDR3 sequences, around two fifths of them seen only once. Stated time point: sample taken at primary tumor resection. The study sequenced unsorted whole RNA from tumor, nontumor lung or frozen PBMC. The sequencing used PBMCs, collected at surgery. The receptors were gathered from a male donor with early-stage non-small cell lung cancer.

The chain couples TRBV29-1 to TRBJ2-7; D is uncertain. The CDR3 totals 12 residues. V lost 7 bases, J lost 1 base, and 11 bases lay in between. Per germline, CDR1 SQVTM and CDR2 ANQGSEA. In DNA, the CDR3 is TGCAGCGCGCGTAGTGGATCCTACGAGCAGTACTTC. It is translated as CSARSGSYEQYF.

V and J are TRBV7-2 and TRBJ2-3; 7 bases align to TRBD2. Germline CDR1 SGHTA, CDR2 FQGNSA. CDR3 length equals 17 residues. With 1 base clipped from V and 1 base from J, the junction kept 8 bases outside the gene matches. The CDR3 here is CASSLEGSSGGTDTQYF. The CDR3 DNA is TGTGCCAGCAGCTTAGAGGGGTCCAGCGGGGGCACAGATACGCAGTATTTT.

This clonotype showed up just a few times. The chain is built from TRBV6-1 and TRBJ2-3; 12 nucleotides line up with TRBD2. V shed 7 bases and J 6 bases; nucleotides not matched to a gene: 8. CDR1 is MNHNS and CDR2 is SASEGT in the germline V gene. The CDR3 has 15 residues. The CDR3 nucleotides read TGTGCCAGCACCCCCCTAGCGGGAGGGTCGGATACGCAGTATTTT. Protein: CASTPLAGGSDTQYF.

The chain couples TRBV4-3 to TRBJ2-3; 8 nucleotides line up with TRBD2. The CDR3 contains 17 residues. V gave up 0 bases and J gave up 2 bases; unmatched junction bases: 7. In germline, CDR1 is LGHNA, CDR2 YSLEER. Here the CDR3 reads CASSQEPGAGVTDTQYF. CDR3 DNA: TGCGCCAGCAGCCAAGAACCCGGAGCGGGAGTCACAGATACGCAGTATTTT.

This clonotype showed up many times. The chain employs TRBV13 and TRBJ1-6; D may be TRBD1 (6 bases). V gave up 5 bases and J gave up 7 bases, with 12 bases separating them. The germline gives CDR1 PRHDT, CDR2 FYEKMQ (reference sequence). The CDR3 totals 14 residues. The CDR3 here is CASSRGQTNSPLHF. CDR3 DNA sequence: TGTGCCAGCAGCCGCGGACAGACAAATTCACCCCTCCACTTT. Complete variable domain (other parts from reference TRBV13 and TRBJ1-6): AAGVIQSPRHLIKEKRETATLKCYPIPRHDTVYWYQQGPGQDPQFLISFYEKMQSDKGSIPDRFSAQQFSDYHSELNMSSLELGDSALYFCASSRGQTNSPLHFGNGTRLTVT.

This rearrangement joins TRBV28 to TRBJ2-2, with 10 bases aligning to TRBD2. With 3 bases clipped from V and 3 bases from J, the junction kept 7 bases outside the gene matches. There are 17 residues in the CDR3. From germline, CDR1 is MDHEN and CDR2 SYDVKM. The CDR3 region is CASSFPAGGPDTGELFF. The CDR3 DNA is TGTGCCAGCAGTTTCCCAGCGGGAGGGCCCGACACCGGGGAGCTGTTTTTT.

This clonotype was detected only a few times. The V and J genes are TRBV19 and TRBJ2-3, with 8 bases matching TRBD1. The junction had 9 bases not matched to a gene; V was cut back by 5 bases and J by 5 bases. Germline loops: CDR1 LNHDA, CDR2 SQIVND (reference sequence). The CDR3 has 15 amino acids. Here the CDR3 DNA reads TGTGCCAGTAGTCTGACAGGGGCCGCGGGAGATACGCAGTATTTT. It encodes CASSLTGAAGDTQYF.

V gene TRBV15 combines with J gene TRBJ2-7, with D unclear. This CDR3 has 12 amino acids. Germline assignment: CDR1 LNHNV and CDR2 YYDKDF (reference sequence). V shed 0 bases and J shed 3 bases, with 3 bases lying between them. The DNA of the CDR3 is TGTGCCACCAGCAGAGATAACTACGAGCAGTACTTC. Translated: CATSRDNYEQYF.

The table lists this clonotype with many counts. The chain combines TRBV20-1 with TRBJ2-7, with D perhaps TRBD2 (5 bases). Germline CDR1 is DFQATT and CDR2 is SNEGSKA (reference sequence). This CDR3 region has 14 residues. Deletions cut 0 bases from V and 0 bases from J, with 9 bases between. CDR3 residues: CSARDSGSSYEQYF. The CDR3 DNA is TGCAGTGCTAGAGACAGTGGGAGCTCCTACGAGCAGTACTTC.

This chain links TRBV5-1 with TRBJ2-3, with a possible D match to TRBD2 (6 bases). The CDR3 runs to 16 residues. The germline V and J ends were trimmed by 5 bases and 2 bases, with 18 bases remaining between them. Germline CDR1 reads SGHRS; CDR2 reads YFSETQ. CDR3 loop: CASSWSSGELTDTQYF. As DNA, the CDR3 is TGCGCCAGCAGTTGGTCATCGGGGGAGCTCACAGATACGCAGTATTTT.

This clonotype was seen more than once but under ten times. The chain combines TRBV5-1 with TRBJ2-1; 8 bases line up with TRBD2. The CDR3 totals 15 residues. CDR1 is SGHRS, CDR2 YFSETQ, per germline. The junction had 11 bases not matched to a gene; V was cut back by 4 bases and J by 8 bases. The CDR3 sequence is CASSPAGEGGDEQFF. The CDR3 coding sequence is TGCGCCAGCAGCCCAGCGGGAGAAGGCGGCGATGAGCAGTTCTTC.